This record covers a single T cell receptor beta chain. Its antigen is not identified. This entry belongs to a study of cytomegalovirus exposure and HLA in healthy donors. Background on the study: An early release of data contained some 80 million unique TCRs, which came from HLA-typed donors. Findings and limits, study-wide: An analysis that came later showed most CMV-associated TCR beta chains appearing HLA-restricted. Per published reports, the classifier diagnosed cytomegalovirus status with high specificity and sensitivity.

The germline gives CDR1 SGHRS, CDR2 YFSETQ. This CDR3 spans 17 amino acids. The germline V and J ends were trimmed by 0 bases and 0 bases, with 13 bases remaining between them. Amplification used 60 Vbeta primers and 13 Jbeta primers. Method: immunoSEQ multiplex PCR; TCRdb's copy keeps in-frame clones and lacks some. The sample records 150,000 or so clones, roughly 80% being singletons. The sample comprised PBMCs. The clonotype comes from a female donor in good health and CMV-seronegative. The chain uses TRBV5-1 and TRBJ1-3; possible D gene TRBD1, 6 bases. In nucleotides, the CDR3 is TGCGCCAGCAGCTTGGGGAGGACAGCCATCTCTGGAAACACCATATATTTT. Translating it yields CASSLGRTAISGNTIYF.